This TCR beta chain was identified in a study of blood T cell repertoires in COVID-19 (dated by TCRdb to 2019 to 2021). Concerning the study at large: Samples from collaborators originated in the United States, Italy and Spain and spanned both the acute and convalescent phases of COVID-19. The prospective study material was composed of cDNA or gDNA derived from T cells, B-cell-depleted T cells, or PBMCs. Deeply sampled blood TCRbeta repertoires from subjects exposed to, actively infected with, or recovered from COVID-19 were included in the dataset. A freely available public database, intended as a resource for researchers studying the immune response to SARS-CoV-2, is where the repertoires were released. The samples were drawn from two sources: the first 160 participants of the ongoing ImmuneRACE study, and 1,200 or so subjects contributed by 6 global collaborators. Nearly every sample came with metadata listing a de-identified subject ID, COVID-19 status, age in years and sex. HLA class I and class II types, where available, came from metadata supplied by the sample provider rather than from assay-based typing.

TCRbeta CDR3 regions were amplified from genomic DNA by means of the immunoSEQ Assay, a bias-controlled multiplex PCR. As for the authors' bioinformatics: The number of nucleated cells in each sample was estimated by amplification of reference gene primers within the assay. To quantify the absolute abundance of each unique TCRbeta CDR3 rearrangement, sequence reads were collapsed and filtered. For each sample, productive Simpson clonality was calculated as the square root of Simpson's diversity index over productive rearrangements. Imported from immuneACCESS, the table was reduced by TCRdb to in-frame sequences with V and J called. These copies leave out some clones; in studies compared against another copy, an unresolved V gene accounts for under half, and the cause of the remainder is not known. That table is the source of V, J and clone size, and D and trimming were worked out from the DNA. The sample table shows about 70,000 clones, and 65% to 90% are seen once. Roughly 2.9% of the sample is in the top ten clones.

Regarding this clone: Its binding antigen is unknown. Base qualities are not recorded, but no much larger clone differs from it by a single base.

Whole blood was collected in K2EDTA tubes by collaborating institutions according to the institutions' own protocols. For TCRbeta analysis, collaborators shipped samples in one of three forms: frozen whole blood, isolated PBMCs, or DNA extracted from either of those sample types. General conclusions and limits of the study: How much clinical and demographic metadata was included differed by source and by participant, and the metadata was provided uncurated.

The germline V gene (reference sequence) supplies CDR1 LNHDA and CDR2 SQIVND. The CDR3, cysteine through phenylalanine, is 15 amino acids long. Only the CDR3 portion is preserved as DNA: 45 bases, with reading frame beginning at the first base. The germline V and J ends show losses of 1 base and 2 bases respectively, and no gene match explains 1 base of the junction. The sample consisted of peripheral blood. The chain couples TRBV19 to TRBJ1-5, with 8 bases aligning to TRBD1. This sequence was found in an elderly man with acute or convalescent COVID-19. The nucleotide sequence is TGTGCCAGTAGTATAGCGACAGGGGGCAATCAGCCCCAGCATTTT. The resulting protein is CASSIATGGNQPQHF.